Reported below is one T cell receptor (beta chain). The antigen remains undetermined. This record comes from a study of post-analysis software for immune sequencing data. As for the study in general: Both relapsing-remitting and secondary progressive multiple sclerosis featured among the disease courses, as did progressive-relapsing multiple sclerosis. Notes on the study in general: Higher frequency in patients than in controls was seen for roughly five TRBV segments, with TRBV5-6, TRBV5-1 and TRBV20-1 among them.

Prepared TCR beta cDNA libraries contained unique molecular identifiers. TCRdb used MiXCR to reprocess the PCR reads, holding one entry per CDR3 protein. The profile shows 750,000 to 950,000 distinct CDR3 sequences, roughly 58% of them singletons. This CDR3 spans 12 amino acids. Per the germline V gene, CDR1 is DFQATT and CDR2 is SNEGSKA (reference sequence). The chain combines TRBV20-1 with TRBJ2-5, with D possibly being TRBD2 (6 bases). The assigned J gene may be wrong: the sequence end matches TRBJ2-7 better. The source of this sequence is a girl between 5 and 17 years old with multiple sclerosis. Sequencing was performed on blood. Here the CDR3 reads CSGTGWEDEQYF. The DNA for the CDR3 is TGCAGTGGCACCGGTTGGGAGGACGAGCAGTACTTC.